This is a list of T cell receptor beta chains from one sample in a study of T-cell reconstitution after alpha-beta-depleted transplantation in children. TCRdb re-analysed the PCR reads in MiXCR, keeping a single row per CDR3 protein. The data hold fewer than 400,000 distinct CDR3 sequences, with around 20% observed a single time. The material sequenced was PBMCs, mostly from graft donor cells, taken 180 days after TCRalphabeta/CD19-depleted stem cell transplant. The receptors shown here come from a male patient younger than 18 who had a stem cell transplant for acute lymphoblastic leukemia, so the T cells may come from the graft donor. CDR3s include the opening cysteine and the closing phenylalanine or tryptophan. The D gene is left open where the match is weak. Size values are once, few and many counts, or a class for expanded clones, and some rows have none.

TRBJ1-5 15 NA NA TRBV7-6 TGTGCCAGCAGCTTAGGGCAGGGACGCAATCAGCCCCAGCATTTT CASSLGQGRNQPQHF
TRBJ1-4 16 TRBD1 NA TRBV6-2/TRBV6-3 TGTGCCAGCACTGCACCCCGGGACAGGGGGAATGAAAAACTGTTTTTT CASTAPRDRGNEKLFF
TRBJ2-1 16 TRBD2 NA TRBV5-1 TGCGCCAGCAGCTTGCTCGGGACTAGCGGCTACAATGAGCAGTTCTTC CASSLLGTSGYNEQFF
TRBJ2-4 15 NA many TRBV9 TGTGCCAGCAGCGTTAATGGACAGCCCGGGAACATTCAGTACTTC CASSVNGQPGNIQYF
TRBJ2-3 15 TRBD2 NA TRBV6-1 TGTGCCAGCAGTGAAGGGGGACTATGCACAGATACGCAGTATTTT CASSEGGLCTDTQYF
TRBJ1-1 13 NA NA TRBV9 TGTGCCAGCAGCGTCCACAGGAACACTGAAGCTTTCTTT CASSVHRNTEAFF
TRBJ2-7 14 TRBD1 NA TRBV5-6 TGTGCCAGCAGCCCCTGGACAGGGCCCTACGAGCAGTACTTC CASSPWTGPYEQYF
TRBJ2-1 13 TRBD2 NA TRBV20-1 TGCAGTGCTCCTGGACTAGCCAGAAATGAGCAGTTCTTC CSAPGLARNEQFF
TRBJ2-7 13 NA NA TRBV11-2 TGTGCCAGCAGCCACCACATAGCGAACGAGCAGTACTTC CASSHHIANEQYF
TRBJ2-6 17 NA NA TRBV25-1 TGTGCCAGCAGTGAATTCAGGGGCTCGGTTGGGGCCAACGTCCTGACTTTC CASSEFRGSVGANVLTF
TRBJ2-7 9 NA few TRBV3-1 TGTGCCAGCAGCCACGAGCAGTACTTC CASSHEQYF
TRBJ2-7 14 TRBD2 NA TRBV27 TGTGCCAGCAGTCCTGGACTAGGCAAGGCCGAGCAGTACTTC CASSPGLGKAEQYF
TRBJ1-2 12 TRBD1 NA TRBV7-9 TGTGCCAGCAGCTCAGGGGGGAGCGGCTACACCTTC CASSSGGSGYTF
TRBJ1-4 14 NA few TRBV5-1 TGCGCCAGCAGCTTGGACAATCCTAATGAAAAACTGTTTTTT CASSLDNPNEKLFF
TRBJ2-3 15 NA few TRBV20-1 TGCAGTGCTAGAGATCCGACGACTAGCACAGATACGCAGTATTTT CSARDPTTSTDTQYF
TRBJ1-4 14 NA NA TRBV7-6 TGTGCCAGCAGCCCCCCGGCTGGTGATGAAAAACTGTTTTTT CASSPPAGDEKLFF
TRBJ2-1 13 NA few TRBV12-3/TRBV12-4 TGTGCCAGCAGTTTTACGGGGGTCAATGAGCAGTTCTTC CASSFTGVNEQFF
TRBJ1-3 13 NA many TRBV5-1 TGCGCCAGCAGGCACTTCTCTGGAAACACCATATATTTT CASRHFSGNTIYF
TRBJ2-1 15 TRBD2 NA TRBV2 TGTGCCAGCAGTGATGGACTAGCGGGAACGGGTGAGCAGTTCTTC CASSDGLAGTGEQFF
TRBJ1-5 15 NA few TRBV20-1 TGCAGTGCTAGAGATGTCCCTAGGCGCAATCAGCCCCAGCATTTT CSARDVPRRNQPQHF
TRBJ2-4 14 NA few TRBV5-1 TGCGCCAGCAGCTTCTTAGTAGGTGGGAACATTCAGTACTTC CASSFLVGGNIQYF
TRBJ2-3 14 NA few TRBV5-1 TGCGCCAGCTCCGGGGGCGGGGGCACAGATACGCAGTATTTT CASSGGGGTDTQYF
TRBJ2-1 12 TRBD2 NA TRBV7-9 TGTGCCGGGCGGGAGATCTACAATGAGCAGTTCTTC CAGREIYNEQFF
TRBJ2-4 17 TRBD1 NA TRBV29-1 TGCAGCGTTGAAACTGGGACAGGAAAAGAAGCCAAAAACATTCAGTACTTC CSVETGTGKEAKNIQYF
TRBJ2-7 16 TRBD2 NA TRBV5-1 TGCGCCAGCAGCTCCCTAGTAGTTACTAGCGGGGGCGGGCAGTACTTC CASSSLVVTSGGGQYF
TRBJ1-2 13 NA few TRBV20-1 TGCAGTGCTAGAGTACAAGGCCTCTATGGCTACACCTTC CSARVQGLYGYTF
TRBJ2-1 13 NA NA TRBV18 TGTGCCAGCTCATCTTACCGACCCCATGAGCAGTTCTTC CASSSYRPHEQFF
TRBJ1-3 11 NA NA TRBV18 TGTGCCAGCCGAGGAGGGGACACCATATATTTT CASRGGDTIYF
TRBJ2-1 16 TRBD2 few TRBV20-1 TGCAGTGCTAGAGATGAGGGCGGGGGCTCCTACAATGAGCAGTTCTTC CSARDEGGGSYNEQFF
TRBJ1-6 15 NA NA TRBV27 TGTGCCAGCAGAGGTTCGGACCCTTATAATTCACCCCTCCACTTT CASRGSDPYNSPLHF
TRBJ2-3 17 TRBD2 NA TRBV27 TGTGCCAGCAGTTTATCGGGGGCGGGAGGGCCTACAGATACGCAGTATTTT CASSLSGAGGPTDTQYF
TRBJ2-3 17 TRBD2 NA TRBV20-1 TGCAGTGCTTTACTAGGACTAGCGGGAGTCCACATAGATACGCAGTATTTT CSALLGLAGVHIDTQYF
TRBJ2-7 15 TRBD1 once TRBV20-1 TGCAGTGCGGATTCAGGGGGTCTCATATCCTACGAGCAGTACTTC CSADSGGLISYEQYF
TRBJ2-5 14 NA NA TRBV7-3 TGTGCCAGCAGCCGAAGCCCCCACGGGGAGACCCAGTACTTC CASSRSPHGETQYF
TRBJ1-1 15 NA NA TRBV7-2 TGTGCCAGCAGCTTAGAGACGGAAGTCTACACTGAAGCTTTCTTT CASSLETEVYTEAFF
TRBJ2-7 14 TRBD1 NA TRBV27 TGTGCCAGCAAAGACAGGGGCTCGCTTAACGAGCAGTACTTC CASKDRGSLNEQYF
TRBJ2-1 17 TRBD1 few TRBV5-1 TGCGCCAGCAGCTTCCTAAGGACAGGGCCTCCCTACAATGAGCAGTTCTTC CASSFLRTGPPYNEQFF
TRBJ2-7 15 NA few TRBV11-2 TGTGCCAGCAGCTTGGCGACGACAGGTCCCTACGAGCAGTACTTC CASSLATTGPYEQYF
TRBJ2-5 16 NA NA TRBV12-3/TRBV12-4 TGTGCCAGCAGTTATCCTAGAAAAACGATGGAAGAGACCCAGTACTTC CASSYPRKTMEETQYF
TRBJ2-1 16 NA NA TRBV20-1 TGCAGTGCTTTCTTGGCACGGACTCGTTCCTACAATGAGCAGTTCTTC CSAFLARTRSYNEQFF
TRBJ1-5 13 NA NA TRBV5-1 TGCGCCAGCAGGCGGTCGCCGGGGGGGCCCCAGCATTTT CASRRSPGGPQHF
TRBJ2-4 18 TRBD1 few TRBV5-1 TGCGCCAGCAGCGCCTGGTCCGGACAGGGGAAAGCCAAAAACATTCAGTACTTC CASSAWSGQGKAKNIQYF
TRBJ2-3 14 TRBD2 NA TRBV6-1 TGTGCCAGCAACAGAGCGGGAATCGCAGATACGCAGTATTTT CASNRAGIADTQYF